Below, 14 T cell receptor beta chains from the same sample are listed, as sequenced in a study of response to subunit inactivated influenza vaccine. MiXCR, run by TCRdb on the RT-PCR reads, gives a single entry per CDR3 protein. Of around 480,000 distinct CDR3 sequences in the sample, about 15% were seen once. The material sequenced was CD4+ T cells sorted from PBMCs, taken 23 months after vaccination. The source is a man between 50 and 69 years old who received an inactivated influenza vaccine.

This clonotype was counted ten times or more. V is TRBV5-1 and J is TRBJ2-1, with 7 nucleotides matching TRBD2. Germline V CDR1 and CDR2: SGHRS, YFSETQ. Trimming took 2 bases from V and 5 from J; bases not matched to a gene: 7. This CDR3 region has 15 residues. For the CDR3, the DNA is TGCGCCAGCAGCTTCAGGGCTAGCGGAGACAATGAGCAGTTCTTC. The encoded protein is CASSFRASGDNEQFF.

This clonotype was seen a few times. The rearrangement joins TRBV20-1 to TRBJ2-7; D is uncertain. The V gene lost 0 bases and the J gene lost 2 bases, with 5 bases spanning the gap. The CDR3 is made up of 12 amino acids. Germline V gene data show CDR1 as DFQATT and CDR2 as SNEGSKA (reference sequence). The CDR3 coding sequence is TGCAGTGCTAGAGAGTCCGCCTACGAGCAGTACTTC. It translates to CSARESAYEQYF.

This chain connects TRBV6-1 to TRBJ2-7, with D tentatively TRBD2 (6 bases). Trimming stripped 7 bases from V and 3 bases from J, with 13 bases between. The CDR3 is 13 residues long. From germline, CDR1 is MNHNS and CDR2 SASEGT. CDR3 protein: CASTGTSDYEQYF. Here the CDR3 DNA reads TGTGCCAGCACCGGGACTTCCGACTACGAGCAGTACTTC.

V usage is TRBV20-1 and J usage is TRBJ2-1; 8 bases agree with TRBD2. This CDR3 spans 13 amino acids. Per germline, CDR1 DFQATT and CDR2 SNEGSKA (reference sequence). Germline trimming cut 0 bases from V and 11 bases from J; bases unmatched to any gene: 6. The CDR3 nucleotides read TGCAGTGCTAGAGATGGATCGGGGGGGCAGCAGTTCTTC. Its translation is CSARDGSGGQQFF.

This clonotype was seen a few times. This sequence joins TRBV6-2 or TRBV6-3 and TRBJ2-3; TRBD2 matches 11 bases. Unmatched junction bases numbered 9, after V lost 8 bases and J lost 2 bases. Germline CDR1 and CDR2: MNHEY and SVGEGT. The CDR3 spans 16 residues. Written as DNA, the CDR3 is TGTGCCAGCTTGAGGAAGGGACTAGCGGACACAGATACGCAGTATTTT. Its protein product is CASLRKGLADTDTQYF.

This clonotype was seen a handful of times. The chain joins TRBV14 to TRBJ2-1; D gene uncertain. V lost 2 bases to trimming and J lost 7 bases, with 6 bases between them. The germline gives CDR1 SGHDN, CDR2 FVKESK. CDR3 length: 12 amino acids. The CDR3 DNA sequence: TGTGCCAGCAGCCAAATTGGGAATGAGCAGTTCTTC. As protein: CASSQIGNEQFF.

This clonotype has at least ten counts. The chain has TRBV6-2 or TRBV6-3 and TRBJ2-7, with TRBD2 identical over 8 bases. V lost 6 bases to trimming and J lost 2 bases; unmatched junction nucleotides: 9. The CDR3 extends over 15 amino acids. CDR1 and CDR2 from the germline V gene are MNHEY and SVGEGT. The CDR3 region has the DNA TGTGCCAGCAGCCCCCTCGGGGGGGAGACCTACGAGCAGTACTTC. Protein: CASSPLGGETYEQYF.

This clonotype was counted at least ten times. The V gene is TRBV7-2, the J gene TRBJ2-7; D is possibly TRBD1 (6 bases). This CDR3 has 14 amino acids. With 4 bases removed from V and 2 bases from J, the gap between germline ends came to 12 bases. Germline-derived CDR1 and CDR2 are SGHTA and FQGNSA. In DNA, the CDR3 is TGTGCCAGCAGCTACATGGACAGAACCTACGAGCAGTACTTC. As protein: CASSYMDRTYEQYF. The full variable domain, with the rest looked up from reference TRBV7-2 and TRBJ2-7, is GAGVSQSPSNKVTEKGKDVELRCDPISGHTALYWYRQSLGQGLEFLIYFQGNSAPDKSGLPSDRFSAERTGGSVSTLTIQRTQQEDSAVYLCASSYMDRTYEQYFGPGTRLTVT.

This clonotype was found a few times. V and J are TRBV4-2 and TRBJ1-6; D is uncertain. The CDR3 has 16 amino acids. Germline assignment: CDR1 LGHNA and CDR2 YNFKEQ. Trimming pared 0 bases from V and 4 bases from J, leaving 10 bases between. Here the CDR3 reads CASSQDLAGYNSPLHF. In DNA form, the CDR3 reads TGTGCCAGCAGCCAAGATCTAGCGGGTTATAATTCACCCCTCCACTTT.

This clonotype was counted a few times. This chain joins TRBV20-1 and TRBJ2-5; 11 nucleotides match TRBD1. The trim removed 3 bases at V and 5 bases at J, leaving 8 bases unmatched. Germline CDR1 is DFQATT and CDR2 is SNEGSKA (reference sequence). CDR3 length equals 15 residues. CDR3 protein: CSARGDRGFWETQYF. CDR3 bases: TGCAGTGCTAGGGGGGACAGGGGGTTTTGGGAGACCCAGTACTTC.

The genes are TRBV10-3 and TRBJ2-5; unclear D gene. Germline V gene sequence: CDR1 ENHRY, CDR2 SYGVKD. This CDR3 has 14 residues. Trimming stripped 0 bases from V and 3 bases from J, with 8 bases between. As DNA, the CDR3 is TGTGCCATCAGTGAGTCGGGAAGGGAAGAGACCCAGTACTTC. This encodes CAISESGREETQYF.

Only a few counts were recorded for this clonotype. This chain uses TRBV6-1 with TRBJ1-1; the match to TRBD1 covers 9 bases. V shed 6 bases, J shed 1 base, and the junction held 3 bases outside the gene matches. The CDR3 consists of 14 residues. CDR1 and CDR2 from the germline V gene are MNHNS and SASEGT. CDR3 sequence (DNA): TGTGCCAGCAGGCAGACAGGGGGGAACACTGAAGCTTTCTTT. This codes for CASRQTGGNTEAFF.

In this sample, this clonotype turned up a few times. The chain carries TRBV6-2 or TRBV6-3 and TRBJ2-7; no definite D call. The CDR3 extends over 13 amino acids. Germline V lookup: CDR1 MNHEY, CDR2 SVGEGT. Deletions cut 6 bases from V and 6 bases from J, with 15 bases between. The CDR3 region has the DNA TGTGCCAGCAGCCCAGTTAGGGTTGGCGAGCAGTACTTC. Its translation: CASSPVRVGEQYF.

This clonotype was observed many times. The CDR3 loop reads CASSLDGNTGELFF. CDR3 nucleotide sequence: TGCGCCAGCAGCTTGGACGGTAATACCGGGGAGCTGTTTTTT. The rearrangement uses TRBV5-1 and TRBJ2-2; D gene unclear. The CDR3 is 14 amino acids. Trimming stripped 0 bases from V and 5 bases from J, with 8 bases between. Germline V gives CDR1 SGHRS, CDR2 YFSETQ.